The T cell receptor beta chain under discussion was sequenced for a study of shared clonotypes between healthy human individuals. Broader study findings: In this cohort, only blood was sampled, and tissue repertoires likely differ. Generally, naive subsets came out with larger estimated richness than memory subsets.

Clones were read by immunoSEQ multiplex PCR, and TCRdb kept only the in-frame ones, dropping some. Of some 2,500,000 clones listed, roughly 93% are singletons. The CDR3 contains 15 residues. The V end was cut by 4 bases, the J end by 6 bases, with 16 bases between. Germline lookup yields CDR1 MNHNS and CDR2 SASEGT. A note on this clone: The antigen remains undetermined.

This TCR was sampled from a man in his late teens or twenties in good health. Some clones in this sample may be carry-over from other donors' samples. Material: naive CD4+ T cells from PBMCs. Subset of the sample: CD45RA+ positively selected. The V call is TRBV6-1, the J call TRBJ1-3; D not resolved. The CDR3 region is CASSGPGYRENTIYF. In DNA, the CDR3 is TGTGCCAGCAGTGGACCGGGGTATAGGGAAAACACCATATATTTT.